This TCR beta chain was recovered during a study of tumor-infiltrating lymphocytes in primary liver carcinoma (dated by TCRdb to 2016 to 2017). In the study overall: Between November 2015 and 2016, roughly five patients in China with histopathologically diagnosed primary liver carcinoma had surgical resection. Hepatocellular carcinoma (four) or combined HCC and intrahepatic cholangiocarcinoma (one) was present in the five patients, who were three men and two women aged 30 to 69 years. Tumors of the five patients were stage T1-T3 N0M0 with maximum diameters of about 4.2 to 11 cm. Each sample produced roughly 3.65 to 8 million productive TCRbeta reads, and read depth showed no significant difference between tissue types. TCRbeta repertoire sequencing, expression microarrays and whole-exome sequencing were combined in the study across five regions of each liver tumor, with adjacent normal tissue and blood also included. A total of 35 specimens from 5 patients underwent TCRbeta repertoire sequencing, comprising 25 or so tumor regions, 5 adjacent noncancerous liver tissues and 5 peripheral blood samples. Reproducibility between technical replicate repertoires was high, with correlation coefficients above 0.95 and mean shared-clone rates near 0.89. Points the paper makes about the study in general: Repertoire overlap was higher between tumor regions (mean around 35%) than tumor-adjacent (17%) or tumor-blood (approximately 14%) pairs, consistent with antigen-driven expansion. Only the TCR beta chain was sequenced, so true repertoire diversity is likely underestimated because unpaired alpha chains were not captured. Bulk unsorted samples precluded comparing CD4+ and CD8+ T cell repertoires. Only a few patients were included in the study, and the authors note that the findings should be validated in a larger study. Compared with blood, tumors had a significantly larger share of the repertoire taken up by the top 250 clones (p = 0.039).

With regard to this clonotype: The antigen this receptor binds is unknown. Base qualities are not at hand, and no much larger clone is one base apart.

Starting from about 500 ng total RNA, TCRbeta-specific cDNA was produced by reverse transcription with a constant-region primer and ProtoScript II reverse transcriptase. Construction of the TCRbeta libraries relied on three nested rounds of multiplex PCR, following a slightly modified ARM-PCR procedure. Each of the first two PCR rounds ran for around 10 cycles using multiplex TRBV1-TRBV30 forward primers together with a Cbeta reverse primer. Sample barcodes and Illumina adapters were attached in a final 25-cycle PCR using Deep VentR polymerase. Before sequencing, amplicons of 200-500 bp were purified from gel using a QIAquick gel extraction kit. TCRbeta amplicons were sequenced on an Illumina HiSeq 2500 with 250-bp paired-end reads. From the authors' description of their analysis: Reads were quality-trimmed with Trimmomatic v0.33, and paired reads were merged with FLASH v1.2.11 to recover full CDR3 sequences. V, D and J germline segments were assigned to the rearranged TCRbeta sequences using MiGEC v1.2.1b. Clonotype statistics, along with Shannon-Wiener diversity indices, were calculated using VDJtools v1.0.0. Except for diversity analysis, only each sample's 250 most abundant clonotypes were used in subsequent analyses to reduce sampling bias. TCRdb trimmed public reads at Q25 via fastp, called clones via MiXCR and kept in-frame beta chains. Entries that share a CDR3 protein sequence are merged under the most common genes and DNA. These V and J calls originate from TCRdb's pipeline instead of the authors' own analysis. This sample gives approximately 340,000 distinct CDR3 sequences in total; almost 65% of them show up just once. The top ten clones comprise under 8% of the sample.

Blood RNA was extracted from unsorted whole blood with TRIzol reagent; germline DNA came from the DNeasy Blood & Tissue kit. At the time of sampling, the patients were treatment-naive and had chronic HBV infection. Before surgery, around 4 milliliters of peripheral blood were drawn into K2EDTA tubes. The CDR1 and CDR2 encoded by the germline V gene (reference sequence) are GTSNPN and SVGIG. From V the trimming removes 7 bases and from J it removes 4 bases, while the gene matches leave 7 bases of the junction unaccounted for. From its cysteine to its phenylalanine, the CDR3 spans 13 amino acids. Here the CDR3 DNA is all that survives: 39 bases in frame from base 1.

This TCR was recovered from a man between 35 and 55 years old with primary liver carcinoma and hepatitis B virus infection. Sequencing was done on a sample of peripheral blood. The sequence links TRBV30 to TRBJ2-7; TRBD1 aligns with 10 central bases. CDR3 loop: CAYTGQGRYEQYF. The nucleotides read TGTGCCTACACGGGACAGGGGAGGTACGAGCAGTACTTC.